The T cell receptor beta chain under discussion was sequenced for a study of cytomegalovirus exposure and HLA in healthy donors. Study findings and constraints: Through in vitro validation, three CMV-associated chains were shown to be specific for CMV antigens. Follow-up analysis later connected one missense variant in DCLRE1C with trimming of TCR beta V- and J-genes.

As to this clone: Its antigen is currently unknown.

13 Jbeta primers and 60 Vbeta primers were used for the PCR. Data came from immunoSEQ multiplex PCR; TCRdb stores just in-frame clones and leaves some out. The repertoire includes about 190,000 clones, around 83% of them detected once, and around 1.7% sits in the top ten. V shed 0 bases, J shed 6 bases, and the junction held 1 base outside the gene matches. The length of the CDR3 is 15 residues. Germline V CDR1 and CDR2: MNHEY, SVGAGI. Sequencing was performed on PBMCs. The V call is TRBV6-5, the J call TRBJ1-6, with TRBD1 identical over 8 bases. This TCR was sampled from a woman aged 18-29 years in good health and CMV-seronegative. This CDR3 reads CASSYSGQGNSPLHF. The CDR3 bases are TGTGCCAGCAGTTACTCCGGACAGGGTAATTCACCCCTCCACTTT.